These 9 T cell receptor beta chains were sequenced from one sample in a study of CD8+CD57+ T cells in acquired aplastic anemia. TCR beta VDJ and CDR3 profiling used genomic DNA as template. TCRdb reanalysed the reads using MiXCR and keeps one entry per CDR3 protein. The sample lists under 250,000 distinct CDR3 sequences; 30% to 35% were seen once. The sequencing sample was made of sorted CD4+, CD8+, or CD8+CD57+ T cells (not recorded which) from PBMCs. The receptors stem from a human donor in good health, serving as a control.

With respect to this clonotype: A read error is possible here, since a much larger clone lies one base away. The chain has TRBV20-1 and TRBJ2-3; tentative D call: TRBD1 (7 bases). Germline CDR1 DFQATT, CDR2 SNEGSKA (reference sequence). The CDR3 runs 17 residues. Trimming removed 4 bases from V and 2 bases from J, with 22 bases in between. The CDR3 nucleotides read TGCAGTGCTAACCCGCAAGGGGGCGGGAAGTCCACAGATACGCAGTATTTT. It encodes CSANPQGGGKSTDTQYF.

The chain has TRBV20-1 and TRBJ2-2; the D is unclear. The CDR3 spans 15 residues. The V end lost 0 bases, the J end lost 5 bases, and 13 bases lay between the germline ends. The germline V gene has CDR1 DFQATT and CDR2 SNEGSKA (reference sequence). The CDR3 sequence is CSARDLMGGTGELFF. The CDR3 nucleotides are TGCAGTGCTAGAGATCTAATGGGTGGTACCGGGGAGCTGTTTTTT.

The chain recombines TRBV9 with TRBJ2-7, with D perhaps TRBD1 (6 bases). V was pared by 4 bases and J by 3 bases, with 14 bases between. Germline assignment: CDR1 SGDLS and CDR2 YYNGEE. The CDR3 is 14 residues long. The DNA for the CDR3 is TGTGCCAGCAGCTCCTGGACAGCGGACTACGAGCAGTACTTC. It codes for CASSSWTADYEQYF.

Notes on this clonotype: A read error may explain this, as a much larger clone is one base away. The CDR3 does not close with the conserved phenylalanine or tryptophan, likely indicating a read error. V usage is TRBV7-8 and J usage is TRBJ1-5; unclear D gene. CDR3 length: 14 residues. CDR1 SGHVS and CDR2 FQNEAQ come from the germline V gene. V dropped 5 bases and J dropped 7 bases, with 15 bases sitting between them. As DNA, the CDR3 is TGTGCCAGCAGCCAGGACCTTTCGGGACAGCCCCAGCATCTT. This gives the protein CASSQDLSGQPQHL.

This clonotype was counted many times. The rearrangement joins TRBV24-1 to TRBJ2-3; D call uncertain. Trimming took off 10 bases at V and 0 bases at J, with 19 bases between the two ends. This CDR3 contains 16 residues. Germline loops: CDR1 KGHDR, CDR2 SFDVKD. For the CDR3, the DNA is TGTGCCACGGGTGACGGAGCATCCTCTAGCACAGATACGCAGTATTTT. This codes for CATGDGASSSTDTQYF.

This clonotype was detected only a few times. This may arise from a read error, as a much more abundant clone is one base away. This chain joins TRBV20-1 and TRBJ2-7; 7 bases match TRBD1. Trimming at V came to 1 base and at J to 5 bases, leaving 5 bases not matched to a gene. The CDR3 consists of 13 residues. Germline loops: CDR1 DFQATT, CDR2 SNEGSKA (reference sequence). CDR3 sequence (DNA): TGCAGTGCTAGAGGTACAGGGGCCCACGAGCAGTACTTC. This gives the protein CSARGTGAHEQYF.

This clonotype appeared once. V gene TRBV7-9 combines with J gene TRBJ2-7; weak D call: TRBD1 (7 bases). The germline V gene has CDR1 SEHNR and CDR2 FQNEAQ (reference sequence). The V gene lost 4 bases and the J gene lost 1 base, with 14 bases spanning the gap. This CDR3 has 15 amino acids. In nucleotides, the CDR3 is TGTGCCAGCAGCTCCGCCGCAGGGGGGTCCTACGAGCAGTACTTC. Translation: CASSSAAGGSYEQYF.

The sample holds one count of this clonotype. The chain combines TRBV20-1 with TRBJ2-1; TRBD2 matches 16 bases. Germline CDR1 and CDR2: DFQATT and SNEGSKA (reference sequence). The CDR3 has 21 amino acids. Unmatched junction bases numbered 11, after V lost 0 bases and J lost 0 bases. The CDR3 DNA reads as TGCAGTGCTAGAGATAATCCGGGACTAGCGGGAGGGGGGAGCTCCTACAATGAGCAGTTCTTC. It yields the protein CSARDNPGLAGGGSSYNEQFF.

Details on this clonotype: A much larger clone lies one base from this, so it may be a read error. The chain joins TRBV11-2 to TRBJ2-1; 8 nucleotides align to TRBD2. Germline values: CDR1 SGHAT, CDR2 FQNNGV. This CDR3 contains 15 residues. In DNA, the CDR3 is TGTGCCAGCAGCCCCCGGGAGGGCGGTGGGGAGACCCAGCACTTC. Protein: CASSPREGGGETQHF.